This entry lists 19 T cell receptor beta chains sequenced from one sample in a study of CD8 T cells in ankylosing spondylitis. One entry per CDR3 protein results from TCRdb running MiXCR on the 5' RACE reads. The table shows 350,000 or so distinct CDR3 sequences, with roughly 15% occurring only once. The specimen was blood, either unsorted or a sorted T cell fraction (not recorded which). All receptors come from a male donor with ankylosing spondylitis or in good health (not recorded which).

The chain is built from TRBV25-1 and TRBJ2-7; unclear D gene. This CDR3 is 11 amino acids long. Per the germline V gene, CDR1 is MGHDK and CDR2 is SYGVNS. CDR3 sequence: CGAGSPYEQYF. The CDR3, as DNA: TGTGGGGCCGGTTCCCCCTACGAGCAGTACTTC.

V is TRBV19 and J is TRBJ2-5, with D possibly called TRBD1 or TRBD2 (5 bases each). CDR3 size: 15 residues. CDR1 is LNHDA and CDR2 is SQIVND in the germline V gene (reference sequence). V shed 5 bases and J shed 7 bases, with 20 bases lying between them. The CDR3 region is CASSSRDQPWRTQYF. CDR3 bases: TGTGCCAGTAGTTCCCGGGACCAACCATGGCGGACCCAGTACTTC.

This clonotype was picked up a small number of times. The chain has TRBV14 and TRBJ2-2, with 7 nucleotides matching TRBD1. Germline loops: CDR1 SGHDN, CDR2 FVKESK. The length of the CDR3 is 18 residues. With 5 bases clipped from V and 1 base from J, the junction kept 13 bases outside the gene matches. In DNA, the CDR3 is TGTGCCAGCAGCATCCGGACAGGAACCCAGTGGAACACCGGGGAGCTGTTTTTT. Translated: CASSIRTGTQWNTGELFF.

Many counts were recorded for this clonotype. This chain uses TRBV3-1 with TRBJ1-5; perhaps TRBD1 as D (5 bases). The CDR3 is made up of 15 amino acids. Per the germline V gene, CDR1 is LGHDT and CDR2 is YNNKEL (reference sequence). The V end lost 3 bases, the J end lost 3 bases, and 12 bases lay between the germline ends. As DNA, the CDR3 is TGTGCCAGCAGCCAGGACCAGGGTAACAATCAGCCCCAGCATTTT. Its translation: CASSQDQGNNQPQHF.

This clonotype was detected many times. This sequence joins TRBV12-3 or TRBV12-4 and TRBJ2-6; D is unclear. This CDR3 is 12 amino acids long. The V and J ends lost 6 bases and 4 bases respectively, with 4 bases between them. The CDR3, as DNA: TGTGCCAGCAGCCCGGGGGCCAACGTCCTGACTTTC. Translating gives CASSPGANVLTF.

This clonotype occurred a few times. V gene TRBV4-2 combines with J gene TRBJ2-5; possible D gene TRBD1, 5 bases. Germline loops: CDR1 LGHNA, CDR2 YNFKEQ. This CDR3 spans 14 amino acids. V gave up 0 bases and J gave up 5 bases, with 10 bases separating them. The CDR3 sequence: CASSQDQGPETQYF. In nucleotides, the CDR3 is TGTGCCAGCAGCCAAGATCAGGGCCCGGAGACCCAGTACTTC.

There are a few counts of this clonotype. The rearrangement joins TRBV5-1 to TRBJ2-3, with D possibly being TRBD2 (6 bases). V shed 3 bases and J shed 5 bases, with 16 bases lying between them. The CDR3 contains 15 residues. CDR1 and CDR2 from the germline V gene are SGHRS and YFSETQ. CDR3 sequence reads: CASSSGPGGEDTQYF. The CDR3 bases are TGCGCCAGCAGCTCCGGACCCGGAGGGGAAGATACGCAGTATTTT.

The rearrangement uses TRBV27 and TRBJ2-7, with 7 bases lining up with TRBD1. The CDR3 length is 14 residues. The ends lost 5 bases at V and 2 bases at J; junction bases unmatched: 6. Germline lookup yields CDR1 MNHEY and CDR2 SMNVEV (reference sequence). CDR3 residues: CASSPTTGPYEQYF. The CDR3 nucleotides read TGTGCCAGCAGTCCTACGACAGGGCCCTACGAGCAGTACTTC.

This clonotype was recorded a few times. The CDR3 reads CASRPGRPNTEAFF. The CDR3 DNA is TGCGCCAGCAGACCTGGACGGCCGAACACTGAAGCTTTCTTT. The genes are TRBV5-1 and TRBJ1-1; D remains unclear. V dropped 5 bases and J dropped 1 base, with 12 bases sitting between them. The CDR3 is 14 amino acids. Germline CDR1 reads SGHRS; CDR2 reads YFSETQ.

This clonotype has more than one count but fewer than ten. The chain links TRBV7-8 to TRBJ2-7, with TRBD1 identical over 8 bases. The germline V gene encodes CDR1 SGHVS and CDR2 FQNEAQ. The J segment lost 1 base and the V segment lost 5 bases, leaving 10 bases of the junction unmatched. The CDR3 extends over 16 amino acids. The DNA of the CDR3 is TGTGCCAGCAGCGACCAGGACAGGGAAACTTCCTACGAGCAGTACTTC. Translating it yields CASSDQDRETSYEQYF.

This chain uses TRBV12-3 or TRBV12-4 with TRBJ1-1; 7 positions agree with TRBD1. Trimming at V came to 6 bases and at J to 4 bases, leaving 8 bases not matched to a gene. CDR3 length: 14 amino acids. In nucleotides, the CDR3 is TGTGCCAGCAGAGACAGGGCCGGCGGCACTGAAGCTTTCTTT. Residues: CASRDRAGGTEAFF.

The sample holds a few counts of this clonotype. The V and J genes are TRBV29-1 and TRBJ1-3; D uncertain. Trimming took 3 bases from V and 2 from J, leaving 11 bases between them. CDR3 length: 14 residues. Germline-derived CDR1 and CDR2 are SQVTM and ANQGSEA. This CDR3 reads CSVDTERAGNTIYF. For the CDR3, the DNA is TGCAGCGTTGACACGGAGAGGGCTGGAAACACCATATATTTT.

This clonotype has more than one count but fewer than ten. The rearrangement links TRBV12-3 or TRBV12-4 to TRBJ1-1; D ambiguous. The germline V and J ends were trimmed by 6 bases and 10 bases, with 12 bases remaining between them. The CDR3 sequence is 11 residues long. The chain's CDR3 is CASSRGTGAFF. The CDR3 nucleotides are TGTGCCAGCAGCCGGGGAACCGGAGCTTTCTTT.

The chain joins TRBV6-5 to TRBJ2-4, with TRBD2 identical over 7 bases. Germline V gene data show CDR1 as MNHEY and CDR2 as SVGAGI. The length of the CDR3 is 15 residues. Germline trimming cut 4 bases from V and 4 bases from J; bases unmatched to any gene: 7. The CDR3 DNA is TGTGCCAGCAGTTCTAGCGGAGGGATGAAAAACATTCAGTACTTC. Its protein is CASSSSGGMKNIQYF.

In its sample, this clonotype was seen a few times. The chain uses TRBV20-1 and TRBJ2-2; D unclear. This CDR3 comprises 13 residues. Germline V lookup: CDR1 DFQATT, CDR2 SNEGSKA (reference sequence). Trimming removed 6 bases from V and 1 base from J, with 9 bases in between. CDR3 sequence: CSAPAGNTGELFF. The DNA for the CDR3 is TGCAGTGCCCCCGCCGGGAACACCGGGGAGCTGTTTTTT.

This clonotype was observed a handful of times. J is TRBJ2-7 and V is TRBV20-1, with TRBD1 matching 8 bases. V lost 8 bases, J lost 2 bases, and 8 bases stayed unmatched. The germline gives CDR1 DFQATT, CDR2 SNEGSKA (reference sequence). There are 13 residues in the CDR3. CDR3 DNA: TGCAGTTGCGAGGACAGGGCCACCTACGAGCAGTACTTC. Translating gives CSCEDRATYEQYF.

The chain carries TRBV12-3 or TRBV12-4 and TRBJ2-3; 13 bases line up with TRBD2. The ends lost 5 bases at V and 1 base at J; junction bases unmatched: 6. CDR3 length equals 17 residues. The CDR3 nucleotides are TGTGCCAGCAGTAGGGGGACTAGCGGGGAACGCACAGATACGCAGTATTTT. Protein: CASSRGTSGERTDTQYF.

V and J are TRBV7-9 and TRBJ2-1; D gene ambiguous. The ends were cut back, 1 base at V and 10 bases at J, with 11 bases in the middle. The CDR3 extends over 13 amino acids. Germline V gene sequence: CDR1 SEHNR, CDR2 FQNEAQ (reference sequence). Written as DNA, the CDR3 is TGTGCCAGCAGCTTAGGGGTGGTTGCGGAGCAGTTCTTC. Amino acid sequence: CASSLGVVAEQFF.

This clonotype has a handful of counts. This chain links TRBV18 with TRBJ1-1; possible D gene TRBD1, 6 bases. Trimming shortened V by 3 bases and J by 9 bases, and 11 bases separated the two germline ends. The CDR3 is 12 amino acids. Germline CDR1 is KGHSH and CDR2 is LQKENI. The DNA of the CDR3 is TGTGCCAGCTCACCTGAAACAGGGAAAGCTTTCTTT. It is translated as CASSPETGKAFF.